This T cell receptor beta chain was obtained from a study of cytomegalovirus exposure and HLA in healthy donors. CDR1 is SGHTA, CDR2 FQGTGA, per germline. The ends lost 0 bases at V and 2 bases at J; junction bases unmatched: 3. The CDR3 length is 16 residues. 13 Jbeta primers and 60 Vbeta primers were used for the PCR. Clones were read by immunoSEQ multiplex PCR, and TCRdb kept only the in-frame ones, dropping some. The table counts around 75,000 clones; 12% to 15% lies in the top ten. J is TRBJ2-5 and V is TRBV7-3, with TRBD2 identical over 10 bases. The sequence was collected from a man aged 50 or older in good health and CMV-seropositive. The sequenced sample consisted of PBMCs. The CDR3, as DNA: TGTGCCAGCAGCTTAACCGCGACTAGCGGGCAAGAGACCCAGTACTTC. Its translation is CASSLTATSGQETQYF.